These 32 T cell receptor beta chains were all obtained from the same sample, sequenced in a study of T-cell memory formation after mild COVID-19. MiXCR was run by TCRdb on the 5' RACE reads, yielding one entry per CDR3 protein. The sample yields approximately 430,000 distinct CDR3 sequences, about a quarter seen once. The sample comprised PBMCs or a T cell subset sorted from them (not recorded which). The receptors derive from an adult woman who had mild COVID-19 (a few samples of this study predate the infection). Cell type and time point are not known.

This chain links TRBV9 with TRBJ2-3; D gene uncertain. The ends were cut back, 5 bases at V and 5 bases at J, with 18 bases in the middle. The V gene's germline CDR1 is SGDLS and CDR2 YYNGEE. This CDR3 comprises 15 residues. The DNA of the CDR3 is TGTGCCAGCAGTTCAAGCGCGCTAAGGGAAGATACGCAGTATTTT. It encodes CASSSSALREDTQYF.

The chain joins TRBV5-1 to TRBJ2-7; D may be TRBD1 (6 bases). The CDR3 has 15 residues. From germline, CDR1 is SGHRS and CDR2 YFSETQ. Deletions cut 3 bases from V and 3 bases from J, with 16 bases between. CDR3 loop: CASSWGLGDIYEQYF. CDR3 sequence (DNA): TGCGCCAGCAGCTGGGGTCTCGGGGACATCTACGAGCAGTACTTC. Variable domain in full (rest from reference TRBV5-1 and TRBJ2-7): KAGVTQTPRYLIKTRGQQVTLSCSPISGHRSVSWYQQTPGQGLQFLFEYFSETQRNKGNFPGRFSGRQFSNSRSEMNVSTLELGDSALYLCASSWGLGDIYEQYFGPGTRLTVT.

CDR3 loop: CASSMGSDDPMNTEAFF. DNA for the CDR3: TGTGCCAGTAGTATGGGCTCCGACGACCCCATGAACACTGAAGCTTTCTTT. The chain couples TRBV19 to TRBJ1-1; D uncertain. V lost 3 bases and J lost 0, with 17 bases in between. Germline CDR1 and CDR2: LNHDA and SQIVND (reference sequence). CDR3 length equals 17 residues.

V is TRBV27 and J is TRBJ1-2; maybe TRBD1 (5 bases). The germline V gene has CDR1 MNHEY and CDR2 SMNVEV (reference sequence). V lost 1 base to trimming and J lost 7 bases, with 10 bases between them. The CDR3 totals 13 residues. The chain's CDR3 is CASSLFQGSGYTF. The CDR3 DNA reads as TGTGCCAGCAGTTTATTCCAGGGTTCTGGCTACACCTTC.

The sample holds a few counts of this clonotype. The chain couples TRBV19 to TRBJ1-5; D ambiguous. V dropped 3 bases and J dropped 0 bases, with 9 bases sitting between them. This CDR3 region has 15 residues. CDR1 and CDR2 from the germline V gene are LNHDA and SQIVND (reference sequence). CDR3 sequence reads: CASSISGISNQPQHF. The CDR3 bases are TGTGCCAGTAGTATTTCGGGGATTAGCAATCAGCCCCAGCATTTT.

This clonotype was seen only a few times. This chain links TRBV25-1 with TRBJ2-2, with D possibly TRBD2 on 5 matching bases. From germline, CDR1 is MGHDK and CDR2 SYGVNS. V lost 4 bases and J 5 bases, leaving 17 bases between the germline ends. The length of the CDR3 is 16 residues. This CDR3 is CASSGRGVGKTGELFF. CDR3 nucleotides: TGTGCCAGCAGTGGACGGGGAGTAGGAAAAACCGGGGAGCTGTTTTTT.

The V gene is TRBV3-1, the J gene TRBJ1-3; no firm D call. V shed 4 bases and J shed 4 bases, with 11 bases lying between them. The CDR3 contains 14 residues. Germline-derived CDR1 and CDR2 are LGHDT and YNNKEL (reference sequence). Here the CDR3 DNA reads TGTGCCAGCAGCCTCGGACGGCTCGGAAACACCATATATTTT. Translating gives CASSLGRLGNTIYF.

In this sample, this clonotype turned up many times. The chain joins TRBV6-5 to TRBJ2-7; 7 positions agree with TRBD1. The CDR3 is made up of 14 amino acids. The V gene end was trimmed by 4 bases and the J gene end by 7 bases; junction bases not matched to a gene: 10. Germline values: CDR1 MNHEY, CDR2 SVGAGI. Written as DNA, the CDR3 is TGTGCCAGCAGTTTGTGGACAGGCTCGGGAGAGCAGTACTTC. This translates into CASSLWTGSGEQYF.

In this sample, this clonotype turned up a few times. The gene calls are TRBV20-1 and TRBJ1-2, with D possibly TRBD1 on 6 matching bases. CDR1 is DFQATT and CDR2 is SNEGSKA in the germline V gene (reference sequence). Trimming shortened V by 3 bases and J by 1 base, and 12 bases separated the two germline ends. The CDR3 is made up of 14 amino acids. CDR3 DNA sequence: TGCAGTGCTAGTATTGACAGGAGTAACTATGGCTACACCTTC. Its translation: CSASIDRSNYGYTF.

The V gene is TRBV18, the J gene TRBJ2-5; the D is unclear. The CDR3 spans 14 residues. V was trimmed by 6 bases and J by 0 bases, leaving 11 bases between them. Germline CDR1 KGHSH, CDR2 LQKENI. In DNA form, the CDR3 reads TGTGCCAGCTCTCCCAGAGACAACCAAGAGACCCAGTACTTC. Translated, it gives CASSPRDNQETQYF.

The chain is built from TRBV18 and TRBJ1-1, with D maybe TRBD1 (6 bases). Trimming took off 4 bases at V and 2 bases at J, with 17 bases between the two ends. This CDR3 is 16 amino acids long. CDR1 and CDR2 from the germline V gene are KGHSH and LQKENI. CDR3 in amino acids: CASSQGFHRDNTEAFF. In DNA, the CDR3 is TGTGCCAGCTCACAGGGGTTTCACAGGGACAACACTGAAGCTTTCTTT. Using reference TRBV18 and TRBJ1-1 for the parts outside the CDR3, the full variable domain is NAGVMQNPRHLVRRRGQEARLRCSPMKGHSHVYWYRQLPEEGLKFMVYLQKENIIDESGMPKERFSAEFPKEGPSILRIQQVVRGDSAAYFCASSQGFHRDNTEAFFGQGTRLTVV.

This clonotype has just a few counts. The V call is TRBV6-5, the J call TRBJ1-1; possibly TRBD1 for D (5 bases). CDR3 length: 13 amino acids. Trimming removed 3 bases from V and 4 bases from J, with 9 bases in between. The V gene's germline CDR1 is MNHEY and CDR2 SVGAGI. CDR3 sequence: CASSYQGGTEAFF. The CDR3 DNA reads as TGTGCCAGCAGTTATCAGGGAGGCACTGAAGCTTTCTTT.

The rearrangement uses TRBV7-6 and TRBJ1-1; D is unresolved. The germline V and J ends were trimmed by 1 base and 1 base, with 13 bases remaining between them. The CDR3 has 16 amino acids. The V gene's germline CDR1 is SGHVS and CDR2 FNYEAQ. The CDR3 here is CASSLGSLGGNTEAFF. The CDR3 DNA reads TGTGCCAGCAGCTTAGGAAGTTTGGGCGGGAACACTGAAGCTTTCTTT.

The chain is built from TRBV7-6 and TRBJ2-1; 8 nucleotides align to TRBD2. The CDR3 is 16 residues long. Germline CDR1 is SGHVS and CDR2 is FNYEAQ. V dropped 2 bases and J dropped 4; count of bases not matched to a gene: 7. CDR3 in amino acids: CASSLRREARYNEQFF. The CDR3 DNA sequence: TGTGCCAGCAGCTTAAGGCGGGAGGCCCGATACAATGAGCAGTTCTTC.

This clonotype was seen a handful of times. The chain couples TRBV7-9 to TRBJ1-1; D not certain. CDR3 size: 14 residues. Germline values: CDR1 SEHNR, CDR2 FQNEAQ (reference sequence). V lost 0 bases and J lost 4, with 9 bases in between. The CDR3 nucleotides read TGTGCCAGCAGCTTAGCCGCTCACCTCACTGAAGCTTTCTTT. It codes for CASSLAAHLTEAFF.

This clonotype was recorded a few times. J is TRBJ2-7 and V is TRBV7-9; D gene ambiguous. This CDR3 contains 15 residues. Germline assignment: CDR1 SEHNR and CDR2 FQNEAQ (reference sequence). The germline V and J ends were trimmed by 2 bases and 5 bases, with 16 bases remaining between them. This chain's CDR3 is CASSLTQTYIDEQYF. In DNA, the CDR3 is TGTGCCAGCAGCTTAACACAGACATATATCGACGAGCAGTACTTC.

The genes are TRBV7-9 and TRBJ2-1; 7 bases align to TRBD2. The ends lost 1 base at V and 7 bases at J; junction bases unmatched: 10. Per germline, CDR1 SEHNR and CDR2 FQNEAQ (reference sequence). The CDR3 runs to 16 residues. CDR3 protein: CASSLERLGGKNEQFF. As DNA, the CDR3 is TGTGCCAGCAGCTTAGAAAGACTCGGGGGGAAGAATGAGCAGTTCTTC.

This clonotype has ten or more counts. The rearrangement uses TRBV3-1 and TRBJ2-1; D is uncertain. CDR3 length: 14 amino acids. The V and J ends lost 1 base and 6 bases respectively, with 10 bases between them. The germline gives CDR1 LGHDT, CDR2 YNNKEL (reference sequence). DNA of the CDR3: TGTGCCAGCAGCCAAGGAGCAAGCGCCAATGAGCAGTTCTTC. It encodes CASSQGASANEQFF.

This clonotype appeared a few times. The chain links TRBV7-9 to TRBJ1-2; D is unclear. Looked up from germline, CDR1 is SEHNR and CDR2 is FQNEAQ (reference sequence). The CDR3 sequence is 15 residues long. Trimming stripped 2 bases from V and 1 base from J, with 11 bases between. The CDR3 is CASSLSRNFNYGYTF. The CDR3 nucleotides are TGTGCCAGCAGCTTAAGCAGGAATTTTAACTATGGCTACACCTTC.

This clonotype occurred a few times. V usage is TRBV7-2 and J usage is TRBJ2-5, with D tentatively TRBD2 (6 bases). The CDR3 consists of 14 residues. Germline-derived CDR1 and CDR2 are SGHTA and FQGNSA. The V gene lost 1 base and the J gene lost 2 bases, with 8 bases spanning the gap. The CDR3 DNA reads as TGTGCCAGCAGCTTAGGGGGGGATCAAGAGACCCAGTACTTC. The encoded protein is CASSLGGDQETQYF.

The J gene is TRBJ2-7, the V gene TRBV4-2; D uncertain. This CDR3 spans 16 amino acids. The V and J ends lost 0 bases and 1 base respectively, with 13 bases between them. CDR1 LGHNA and CDR2 YNFKEQ come from the germline V gene. The CDR3 DNA reads TGTGCCAGCAGCCAAGACGCGCGCCCGAGTTCCTACGAGCAGTACTTC. Its translation: CASSQDARPSSYEQYF.

The V call is TRBV6-4, the J call TRBJ2-2, with 7 bases matching TRBD2. Germline-derived CDR1 and CDR2 are MRHNA and SNTAGT. The CDR3 is 15 amino acids. Unmatched junction bases numbered 4, after V lost 1 base and J lost 5 bases. The CDR3 DNA sequence: TGTGCCAGCAGTGACTTGGGAGGGGAGACCGGGGAGCTGTTTTTT. Translating gives CASSDLGGETGELFF.

V gene TRBV7-2 combines with J gene TRBJ2-7; maybe TRBD2 (6 bases). Looked up from germline, CDR1 is SGHTA and CDR2 is FQGNSA. Between the trimmed V and J ends, which lost 5 bases and 9 bases, there was a span of 11 bases. The CDR3 runs to 11 residues. CDR3 amino acids: CASSPPGVQYF. The CDR3 DNA reads as TGTGCCAGCAGCCCTCCGGGAGTGCAGTACTTC.

The sample holds many counts of this clonotype. The rearrangement links TRBV7-9 to TRBJ1-2, with 8 nucleotides matching TRBD1. The CDR3 runs to 13 residues. Per the germline V gene, CDR1 is SEHNR and CDR2 is FQNEAQ (reference sequence). The trim removed 1 base at V and 8 bases at J, leaving 3 bases unmatched. The CDR3, as DNA: TGTGCCAGCAGCTTAGGGACAGGGTACGGCTACACCTTC. Protein sequence: CASSLGTGYGYTF.

This clonotype was found a few times. The chain has TRBV24-1 and TRBJ1-2, with 10 bases fitting TRBD1. With V trimmed by 4 bases and J by 7 bases, 11 bases remained unmatched. Germline V gene data show CDR1 as KGHDR and CDR2 as SFDVKD. CDR3 length equals 16 residues. The DNA for the CDR3 is TGTGCCACCAGTGACCCTGGACAGACAGGGGGCAGTGGCTACACCTTC. This translates into CATSDPGQTGGSGYTF.

V gene TRBV19 combines with J gene TRBJ2-1, with 14 bases identical to TRBD2. Per the germline V gene, CDR1 is LNHDA and CDR2 is SQIVND (reference sequence). CDR3 length equals 18 residues. Unmatched junction bases numbered 8, after V lost 4 bases and J lost 3 bases. The CDR3, as DNA: TGTGCCAGTAGTACCGGGACTAGCGGGAGTACCCTCTACAATGAGCAGTTCTTC. Protein product: CASSTGTSGSTLYNEQFF.

In nucleotides, the CDR3 is TGCGCCAGCAGCTTGACTAGCGGGGACCTCTACGAGCAGTACTTC. This sequence encodes CASSLTSGDLYEQYF. This sequence joins TRBV5-1 and TRBJ2-7, with TRBD2 matching over 10 bases. CDR1 and CDR2 from the germline V gene are SGHRS and YFSETQ. The CDR3 has 15 amino acids. With V trimmed by 1 base and J by 3 bases, 4 bases remained unmatched.

This clonotype occurred a few times. One end of the junction varies from germline; a read error may be responsible. CDR3 sequence (DNA): TGCAGCGTTGAAGATCCGACTAGCGGGAGGATTAACTTC. It is translated as CSVEDPTSGRINF. This chain connects TRBV29-1 to TRBJ2-4, with 13 bases fitting TRBD2. The CDR3 sequence is 13 residues long. Germline assignment: CDR1 SQVTM and CDR2 ANQGSEA.

The CDR3 here is CASSQGQLTFYEQYF. The CDR3 DNA reads as TGCGCCAGCAGCCAGGGACAGCTAACCTTCTACGAGCAGTACTTC. The rearrangement joins TRBV4-1 to TRBJ2-7; 7 nucleotides match TRBD1. V lost 3 bases to trimming and J lost 3 bases; unmatched junction nucleotides: 8. The germline CDR1 and CDR2 sequences are MGHRA and YSYEKL. The CDR3 extends over 15 amino acids.

This sequence joins TRBV29-1 and TRBJ2-1; a weak D match, TRBD2 (5 bases). Deletions cut 2 bases from V and 7 bases from J, with 15 bases between. CDR3 length equals 14 residues. Germline V gene sequence: CDR1 SQVTM, CDR2 ANQGSEA. The CDR3 loop reads CSVESGIRMNEQFF. CDR3 in DNA: TGCAGCGTTGAATCGGGGATCCGTATGAATGAGCAGTTCTTC.

The rearrangement joins TRBV7-2 to TRBJ2-3; no reliable D call. Per the germline V gene, CDR1 is SGHTA and CDR2 is FQGNSA. This CDR3 region has 14 residues. V lost 10 bases, J lost 0 bases, and 14 bases lay in between. This CDR3 is CATSRPPSTDTQYF. The CDR3 nucleotides are TGTGCCACCTCGCGGCCTCCTAGCACAGATACGCAGTATTTT.

Concerning this clonotype itself: Compared with germline, one end of the junction differs, possibly owing to a read error. The V gene is TRBV18, the J gene TRBJ1-1, with D unresolved. Germline-derived CDR1 and CDR2 are KGHSH and LQKENI. This CDR3 is 15 amino acids long. CDR3 loop: CASSPRLSAGTEAFF. DNA for the CDR3: TGCGCCAGCTCACCACGACTTTCGGCCGGCACTGAAGCTTTCTTT.